Listed below are T cell receptor beta chains from one sample, sequenced in a study of long-term antiretroviral therapy in people with HIV. The repertoire was sequenced with immunoSEQ multiplex PCR; TCRdb's copy has only in-frame clones and lacks some. The data hold about 37,000 clones, with under 85% observed a single time. Specimen: unsorted PBMCs, collected 1 year after starting antiretroviral therapy. All receptors come from a man aged 18-30 years with HIV. CDR3s include the opening cysteine and the closing phenylalanine or tryptophan. The D gene is left open where the match is weak. Only some rows state a clone size, as once, few, many or a class for expanded clones.

J gene	clone size	D gene	V gene	CDR3 DNA	CDR3 protein
TRBJ1-1	.	.	TRBV19	TGTGCCAGTAGTACGGGACTCCGCACTGAAGCTTTCTTT	CASSTGLRTEAFF
TRBJ2-7	few	.	TRBV5-1	TGCGCCAGCAGCTTGGTTGGGGGAAACTACGAGCAGTACTTC	CASSLVGGNYEQYF
TRBJ2-7	.	TRBD2	TRBV11-2	TGTGCCAGCAGCTCTCCTGAGACTAGCGGGAGGCGCGAGCAGTACTTC	CASSSPETSGRREQYF
TRBJ2-1	.	.	TRBV15	TGTGCCACCAGCAGAGGCGGGGCAGGGCGGGATAATGAGCAGTTCTTC	CATSRGGAGRDNEQFF
TRBJ2-1	.	TRBD2	TRBV19	TGTGCCAGTAGTGTCACTAGCGGGAGGTACAATGAGCAGTTCTTC	CASSVTSGRYNEQFF
TRBJ1-2	.	TRBD1	TRBV7-9	TGTGCCAGCAGCTTTACAGGGGACTATGGCTACACCTTC	CASSFTGDYGYTF
TRBJ2-1	.	.	TRBV5-1	TGCGCCAGCAGCCGACGGATCCACTCCTACAATGAGCAGTTCTTC	CASSRRIHSYNEQFF
TRBJ2-2	.	.	TRBV29-1	TGCAGCGGCGGTACAGACACCGGGGAGCTGTTTTTT	CSGGTDTGELFF
TRBJ1-5	.	.	TRBV5-8	TGTGCCAGCAGCTTAACAGGGTATAGCAATCAGCCCCAGCATTTT	CASSLTGYSNQPQHF
TRBJ2-4	.	TRBD2	TRBV28	TGTGCCAGCAGTGCGACTAGCGGGAGGGCCTTAGCCAAAAACATTCAGTACTTC	CASSATSGRALAKNIQYF
TRBJ1-1	.	.	TRBV6-5	TGTGCCAGCAGTTACTCGAGGGCAGGGCTGAACACTGAAGCTTTCTTT	CASSYSRAGLNTEAFF
TRBJ2-3	.	TRBD1	TRBV28	TGTGCCAGCAGTGGGACAGGGAGAAGCACAGATACGCAGTATTTT	CASSGTGRSTDTQYF
TRBJ1-1	.	.	TRBV9	TGTGCCAGCAGCGTAGAGAGGGTATCCGGGACTGCTGAAGCTTTCTTT	CASSVERVSGTAEAFF
TRBJ2-7	.	TRBD1	TRBV18	TGTGCCAGCTCACCCGGGGACAGACGCTACGAGCAGTACTTC	CASSPGDRRYEQYF
TRBJ1-1	.	.	TRBV19	TGTGCCAGTGGGGTCGTGTTCGCTGAAGCTTTCTTT	CASGVVFAEAFF
TRBJ2-1	few	TRBD2	TRBV19	TGTGCCAGTAGGCGGACTAGCGGATCCTACAATGAGCAGTTCTTC	CASRRTSGSYNEQFF
TRBJ2-7	.	TRBD1	TRBV27	TGTGCCAGCAGCTCCGGGACAGGGGGGTACGAGCAGTACTTC	CASSSGTGGYEQYF
TRBJ1-2	.	.	TRBV29-1	TGCAGCGTTGAAGGCTCAGGGGGCTACACCTTC	CSVEGSGGYTF
TRBJ2-2	.	.	TRBV11-2	TGTGCCAGCAGCTTCCCGGAGGCGGAGAACACCGGGGAGCTGTTTTTT	CASSFPEAENTGELFF
TRBJ1-5	.	.	TRBV7-9	TGTGCCAGCAGCGCTGCGACGGTAAATCAGCCCCAGCATTTT	CASSAATVNQPQHF
TRBJ2-1	.	.	TRBV7-6	TGTGCCAGCAGCGCGTACGGGAGATCCCCGGACTATGAGCAGTTCTTC	CASSAYGRSPDYEQFF
TRBJ2-3	.	.	TRBV9	TGTGCCAGCAGCGTTGGGACAGATACGCAGTATTTT	CASSVGTDTQYF
TRBJ2-7	.	.	TRBV5-4	TGTGCCAGCAGCTTGGTGCAGGGTCGGGACGAGCAGTACTTC	CASSLVQGRDEQYF
TRBJ2-5	once	.	TRBV10-3	TGTGCCATCAGTGAGACCTCGCAAGAGACCCAGTACTTC	CAISETSQETQYF
TRBJ1-4	.	.	TRBV5-1	TGCGCCAGCAGCTCGAAGACGGGGGGCCCCAGCGAAAAACTGTTTTTT	CASSSKTGGPSEKLFF
TRBJ2-3	once	.	TRBV27	TGTGCCAGTCTTGGGAATACTAATACGCAGTATTTT	CASLGNTNTQYF
TRBJ2-7	.	TRBD1	TRBV15	TGTGCCACCAGCAGAGAACAGGGACAGGGGGCCTACGAGCAGTACTTC	CATSREQGQGAYEQYF
TRBJ1-1	.	.	TRBV7-2	TGTGCCAGCAGCCGGGCGGCAGGGGCAGGGACTGAAGCTTTCTTT	CASSRAAGAGTEAFF
TRBJ2-6	.	TRBD1	TRBV7-6	TGTGCCAGCAGCCCCGGAGGCAGGGGGATTTCTGGGGCCAACGTCCTGACTTTC	CASSPGGRGISGANVLTF
TRBJ2-2	few	.	TRBV29-1	TGCAGCGCAGACGCGAACACCGGGGAGCTGTTTTTT	CSADANTGELFF
TRBJ1-1	.	.	TRBV7-9	TGTGCCAGCAGCTTAGAGGACACTGAAGCTTTCTTT	CASSLEDTEAFF